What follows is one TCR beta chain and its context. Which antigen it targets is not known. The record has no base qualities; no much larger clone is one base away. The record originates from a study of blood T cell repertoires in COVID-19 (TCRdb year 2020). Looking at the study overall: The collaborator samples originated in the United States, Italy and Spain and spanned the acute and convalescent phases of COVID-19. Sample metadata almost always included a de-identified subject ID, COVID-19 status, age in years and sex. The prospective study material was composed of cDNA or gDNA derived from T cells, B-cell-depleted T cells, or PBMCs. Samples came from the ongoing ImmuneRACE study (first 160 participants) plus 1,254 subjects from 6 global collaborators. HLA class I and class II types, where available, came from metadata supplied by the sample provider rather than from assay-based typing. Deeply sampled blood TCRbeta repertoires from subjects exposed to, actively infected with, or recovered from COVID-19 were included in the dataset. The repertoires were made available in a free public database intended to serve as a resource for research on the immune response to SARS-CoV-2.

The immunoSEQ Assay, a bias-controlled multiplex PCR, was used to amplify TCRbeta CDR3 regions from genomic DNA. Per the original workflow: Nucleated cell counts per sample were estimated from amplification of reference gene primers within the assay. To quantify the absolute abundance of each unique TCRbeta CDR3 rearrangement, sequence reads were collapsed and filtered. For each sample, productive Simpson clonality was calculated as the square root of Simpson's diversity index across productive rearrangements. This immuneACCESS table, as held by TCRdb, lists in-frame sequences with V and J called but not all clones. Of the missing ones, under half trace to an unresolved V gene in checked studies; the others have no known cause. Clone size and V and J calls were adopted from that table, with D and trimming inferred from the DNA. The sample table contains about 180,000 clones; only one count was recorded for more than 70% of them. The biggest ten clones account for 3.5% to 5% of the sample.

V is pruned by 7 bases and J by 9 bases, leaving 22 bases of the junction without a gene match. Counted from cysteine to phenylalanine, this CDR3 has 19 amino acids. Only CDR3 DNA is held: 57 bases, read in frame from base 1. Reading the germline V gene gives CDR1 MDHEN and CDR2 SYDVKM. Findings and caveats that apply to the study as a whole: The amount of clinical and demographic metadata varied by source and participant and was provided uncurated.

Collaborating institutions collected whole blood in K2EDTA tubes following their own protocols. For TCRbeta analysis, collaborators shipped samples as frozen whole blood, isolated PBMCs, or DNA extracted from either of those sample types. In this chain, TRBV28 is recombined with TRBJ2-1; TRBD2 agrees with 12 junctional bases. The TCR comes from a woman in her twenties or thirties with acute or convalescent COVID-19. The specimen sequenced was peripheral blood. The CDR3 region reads CASKVGGLILAGGPGEQFF. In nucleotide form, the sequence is TGTGCCAGCAAGGTTGGGGGGCTAATCCTAGCGGGAGGGCCCGGTGAGCAGTTCTTC.